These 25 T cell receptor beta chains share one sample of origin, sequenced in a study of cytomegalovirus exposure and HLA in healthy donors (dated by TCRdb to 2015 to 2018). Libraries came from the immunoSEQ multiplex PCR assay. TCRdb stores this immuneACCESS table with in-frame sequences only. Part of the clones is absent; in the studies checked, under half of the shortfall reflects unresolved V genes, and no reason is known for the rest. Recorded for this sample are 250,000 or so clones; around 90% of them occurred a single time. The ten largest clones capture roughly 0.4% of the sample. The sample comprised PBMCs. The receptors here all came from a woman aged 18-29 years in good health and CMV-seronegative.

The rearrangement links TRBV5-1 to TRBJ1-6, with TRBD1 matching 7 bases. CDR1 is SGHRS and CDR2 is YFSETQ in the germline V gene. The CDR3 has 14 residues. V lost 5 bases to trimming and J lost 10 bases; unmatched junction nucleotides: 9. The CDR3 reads CASSRDSGGSPLHF. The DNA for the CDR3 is TGCGCCAGCAGTCGGGACAGCGGGGGATCACCCCTCCACTTT.

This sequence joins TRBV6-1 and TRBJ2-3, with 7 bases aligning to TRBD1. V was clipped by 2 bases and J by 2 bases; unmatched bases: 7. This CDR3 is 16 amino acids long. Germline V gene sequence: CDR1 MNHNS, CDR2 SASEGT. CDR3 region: CASSESPGQITDTQYF. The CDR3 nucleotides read TGTGCCAGCAGTGAATCGCCGGGACAGATCACAGATACGCAGTATTTT.

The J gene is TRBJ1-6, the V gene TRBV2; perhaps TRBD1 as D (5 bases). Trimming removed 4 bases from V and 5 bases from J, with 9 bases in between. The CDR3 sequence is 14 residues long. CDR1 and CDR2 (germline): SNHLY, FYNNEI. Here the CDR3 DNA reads TGTGCCAGCAGTGGGACAACCAATAATTCACCCCTCCACTTT. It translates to CASSGTTNNSPLHF.

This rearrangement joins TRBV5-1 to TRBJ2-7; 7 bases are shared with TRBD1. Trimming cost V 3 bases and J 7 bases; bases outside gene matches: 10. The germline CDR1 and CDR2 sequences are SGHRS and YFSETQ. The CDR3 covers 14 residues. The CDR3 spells CASSWDTGVVEQYF. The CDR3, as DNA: TGCGCCAGCAGCTGGGATACAGGGGTCGTTGAGCAGTACTTC.

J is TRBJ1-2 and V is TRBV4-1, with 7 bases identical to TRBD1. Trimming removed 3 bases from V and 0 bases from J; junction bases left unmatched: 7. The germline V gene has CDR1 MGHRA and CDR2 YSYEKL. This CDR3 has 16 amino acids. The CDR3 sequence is CASSHPDRDPNYGYTF. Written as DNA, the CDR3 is TGCGCCAGCAGCCACCCAGACAGGGACCCTAACTATGGCTACACCTTC.

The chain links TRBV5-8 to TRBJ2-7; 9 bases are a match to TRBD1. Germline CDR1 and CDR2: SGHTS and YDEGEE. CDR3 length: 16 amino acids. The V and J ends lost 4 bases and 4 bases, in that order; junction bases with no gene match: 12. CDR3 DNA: TGTGCCAGCAGCCCGGACGGACAGGGGATATTATACGAGCAGTACTTC. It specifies CASSPDGQGILYEQYF.

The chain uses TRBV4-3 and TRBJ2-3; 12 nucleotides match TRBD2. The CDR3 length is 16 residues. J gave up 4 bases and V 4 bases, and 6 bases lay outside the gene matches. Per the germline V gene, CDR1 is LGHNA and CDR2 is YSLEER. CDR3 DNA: TGCGCCAGCAGCCGCCTAGCGGGGGGGGAAGCAGATACGCAGTATTTT. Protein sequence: CASSRLAGGEADTQYF.

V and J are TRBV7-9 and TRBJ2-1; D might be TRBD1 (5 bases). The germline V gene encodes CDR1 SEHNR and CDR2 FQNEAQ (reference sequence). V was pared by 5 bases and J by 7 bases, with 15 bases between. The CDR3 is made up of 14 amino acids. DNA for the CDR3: TGTGCCAGCAGCGCCAAGGAAGGGGCGAATGAGCAGTTCTTC. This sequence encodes CASSAKEGANEQFF.

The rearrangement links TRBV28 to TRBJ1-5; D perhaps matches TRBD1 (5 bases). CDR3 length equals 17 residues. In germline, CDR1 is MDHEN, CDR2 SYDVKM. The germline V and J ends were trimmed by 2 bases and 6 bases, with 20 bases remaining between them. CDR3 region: CASSLEGQEGGSQPQHF. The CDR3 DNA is TGTGCCAGCAGTTTAGAGGGGCAGGAGGGAGGTAGTCAGCCCCAGCATTTT. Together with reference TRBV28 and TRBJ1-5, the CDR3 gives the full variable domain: DVKVTQSSRYLVKRTGEKVFLECVQDMDHENMFWYRQDPGLGLRLIYFSYDVKMKEKGDIPEGYSVSREKKERFSLILESASTNQTSMYLCASSLEGQEGGSQPQHFGDGTRLSIL.

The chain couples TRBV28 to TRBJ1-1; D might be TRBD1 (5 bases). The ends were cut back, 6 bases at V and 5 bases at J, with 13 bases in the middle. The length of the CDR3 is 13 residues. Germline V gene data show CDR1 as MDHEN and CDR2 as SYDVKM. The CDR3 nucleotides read TGTGCCAGCAGGGGGCTAGGAAGGACTGAAGCTTTCTTT. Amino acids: CASRGLGRTEAFF. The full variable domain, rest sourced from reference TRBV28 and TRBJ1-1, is DVKVTQSSRYLVKRTGEKVFLECVQDMDHENMFWYRQDPGLGLRLIYFSYDVKMKEKGDIPEGYSVSREKKERFSLILESASTNQTSMYLCASRGLGRTEAFFGQGTRLTVV.

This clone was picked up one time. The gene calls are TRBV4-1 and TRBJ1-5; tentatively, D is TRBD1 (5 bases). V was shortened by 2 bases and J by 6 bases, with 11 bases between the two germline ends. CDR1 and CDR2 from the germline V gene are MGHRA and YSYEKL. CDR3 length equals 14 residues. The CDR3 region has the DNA TGCGCCAGCAGCCAATCAGGGCGCAGTCAGCCCCAGCATTTT. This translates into CASSQSGRSQPQHF.

The CDR3 sequence: CASSSWAQETQYF. CDR3 sequence (DNA): TGTGCCAGCAGTTCTTGGGCCCAAGAGACCCAGTACTTC. The J gene is TRBJ2-5, the V gene TRBV6-5; D remains unclear. The V and J ends lost 4 bases and 1 base respectively, with 7 bases between them. Germline CDR1 is MNHEY and CDR2 is SVGAGI. The CDR3 length is 13 residues.

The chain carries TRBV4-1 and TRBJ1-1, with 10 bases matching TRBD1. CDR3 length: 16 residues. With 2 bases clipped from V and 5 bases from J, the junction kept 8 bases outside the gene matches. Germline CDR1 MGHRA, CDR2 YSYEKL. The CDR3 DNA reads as TGCGCCAGCAGCCAATTGACAGGGGGCGTTAGTACTGAAGCTTTCTTT. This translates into CASSQLTGGVSTEAFF.

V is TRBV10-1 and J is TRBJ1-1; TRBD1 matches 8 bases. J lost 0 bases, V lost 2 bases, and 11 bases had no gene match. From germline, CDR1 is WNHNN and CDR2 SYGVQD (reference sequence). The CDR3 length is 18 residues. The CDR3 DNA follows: TGCGCCAGCAGTGAGGGACAGGGTAATTTGTGGGTGAACACTGAAGCTTTCTTT. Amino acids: CASSEGQGNLWVNTEAFF.

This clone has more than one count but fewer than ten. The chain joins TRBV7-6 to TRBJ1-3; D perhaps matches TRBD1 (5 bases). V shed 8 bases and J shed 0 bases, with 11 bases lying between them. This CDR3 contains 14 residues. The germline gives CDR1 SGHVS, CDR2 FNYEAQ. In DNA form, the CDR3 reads TGTGCCAGCTCCGGGACTTTCTCTGGAAACACCATATATTTT. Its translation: CASSGTFSGNTIYF.

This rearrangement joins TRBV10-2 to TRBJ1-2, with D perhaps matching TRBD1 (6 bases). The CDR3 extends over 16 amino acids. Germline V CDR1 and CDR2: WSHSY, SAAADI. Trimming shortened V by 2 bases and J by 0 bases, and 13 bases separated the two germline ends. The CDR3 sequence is CASSEDRTATNYGYTF. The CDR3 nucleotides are TGCGCCAGCAGTGAGGACAGGACCGCCACTAACTATGGCTACACCTTC.

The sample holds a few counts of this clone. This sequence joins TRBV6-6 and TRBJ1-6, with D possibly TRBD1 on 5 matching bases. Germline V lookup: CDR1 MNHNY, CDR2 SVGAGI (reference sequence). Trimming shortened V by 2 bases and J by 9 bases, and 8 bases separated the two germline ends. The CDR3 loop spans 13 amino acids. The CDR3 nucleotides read TGTGCCAGCAGTTACACGGGGGGTTCACCCCTCCACTTT. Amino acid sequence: CASSYTGGSPLHF.

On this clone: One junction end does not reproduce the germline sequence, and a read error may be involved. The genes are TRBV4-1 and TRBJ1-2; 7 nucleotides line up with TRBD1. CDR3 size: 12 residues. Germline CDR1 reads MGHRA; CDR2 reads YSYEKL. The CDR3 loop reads CASSRDRVFPSF. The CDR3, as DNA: TGCGCCAGCAGCCGAGACAGGGTTTTCCCCTCCTTC.

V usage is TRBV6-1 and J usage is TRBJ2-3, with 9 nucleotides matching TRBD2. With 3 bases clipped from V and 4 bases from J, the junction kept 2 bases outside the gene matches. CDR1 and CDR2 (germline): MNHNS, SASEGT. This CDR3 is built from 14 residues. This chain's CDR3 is CASSEVAGADTQYF. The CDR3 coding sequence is TGTGCCAGCAGTGAGGTAGCGGGGGCAGATACGCAGTATTTT.

CDR3 DNA: TGTGCCAGCAGTCCCCTCGGGGTGATAGGCGAAAAACTGTTTTTT. Translating gives CASSPLGVIGEKLFF. The V call is TRBV7-2, the J call TRBJ1-4; no firm D call. Germline CDR1 and CDR2: SGHTA and FQGNSA. CDR3 length: 15 residues. The germline V and J ends were trimmed by 6 bases and 8 bases, with 19 bases remaining between them.

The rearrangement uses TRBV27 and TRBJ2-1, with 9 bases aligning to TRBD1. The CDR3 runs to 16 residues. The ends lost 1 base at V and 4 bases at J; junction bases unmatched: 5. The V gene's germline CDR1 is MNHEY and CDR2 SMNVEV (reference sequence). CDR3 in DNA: TGTGCCAGCAGTTTATTCGGCGGGACAGGGTACAATGAGCAGTTCTTC. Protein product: CASSLFGGTGYNEQFF.

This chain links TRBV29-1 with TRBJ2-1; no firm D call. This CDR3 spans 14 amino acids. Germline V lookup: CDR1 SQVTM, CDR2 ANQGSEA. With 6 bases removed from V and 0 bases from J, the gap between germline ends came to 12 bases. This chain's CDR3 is CSVSVFGSYNEQFF. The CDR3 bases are TGCAGCGTCTCGGTTTTCGGCTCCTACAATGAGCAGTTCTTC.

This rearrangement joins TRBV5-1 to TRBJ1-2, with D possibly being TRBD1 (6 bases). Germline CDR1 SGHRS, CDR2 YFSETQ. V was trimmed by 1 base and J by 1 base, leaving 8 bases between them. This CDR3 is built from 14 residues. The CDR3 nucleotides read TGCGCCAGCAGCTTGACAGGGATTAACTATGGCTACACCTTC. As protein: CASSLTGINYGYTF.

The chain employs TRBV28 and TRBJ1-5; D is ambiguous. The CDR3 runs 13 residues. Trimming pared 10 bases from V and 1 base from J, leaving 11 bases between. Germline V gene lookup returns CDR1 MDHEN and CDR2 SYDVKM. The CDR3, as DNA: TGTGCCACCGACACCTACAGCAATCAGCCCCAGCATTTT. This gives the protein CATDTYSNQPQHF.

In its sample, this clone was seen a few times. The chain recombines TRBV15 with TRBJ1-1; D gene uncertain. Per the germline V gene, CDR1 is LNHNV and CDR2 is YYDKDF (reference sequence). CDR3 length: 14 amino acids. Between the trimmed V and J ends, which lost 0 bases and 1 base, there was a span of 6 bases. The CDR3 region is CATSRDPGNTEAFF. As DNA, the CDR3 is TGTGCCACCAGCAGAGATCCGGGGAACACTGAAGCTTTCTTT.